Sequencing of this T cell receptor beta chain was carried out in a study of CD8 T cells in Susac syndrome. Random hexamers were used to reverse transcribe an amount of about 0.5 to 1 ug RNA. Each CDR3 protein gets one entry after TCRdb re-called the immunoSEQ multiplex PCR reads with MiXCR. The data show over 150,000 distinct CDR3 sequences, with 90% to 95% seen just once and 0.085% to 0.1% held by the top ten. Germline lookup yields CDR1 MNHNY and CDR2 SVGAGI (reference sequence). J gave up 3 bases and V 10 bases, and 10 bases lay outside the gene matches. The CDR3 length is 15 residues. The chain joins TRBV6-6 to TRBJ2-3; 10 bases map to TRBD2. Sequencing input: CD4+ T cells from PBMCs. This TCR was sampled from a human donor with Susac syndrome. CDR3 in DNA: TGTGCCACCAAACTAGCGGGGCTAAGTACAGATACGCAGTATTTT. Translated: CATKLAGLSTDTQYF.